This entry is about one T cell receptor (delta chain). It lacks a known antigen. The sample holds no much larger clone one base away, and base qualities are not on file. Receptor libraries were prepared by PCR. The sequencer listed for this sample is Illumina MiSeq. TCRdb called clones afresh from the public reads with CATT; identical DNA rows were later merged. Within this sample are around 3,500 delta-chain clones, with 60% to 70% of them counted one time only. The ten largest clonotypes hold under 60% of the sample. This sample is drawn from a study of delta chain sequences of gamma delta T cells listed by TCRdb under 2017. Sequencing was done on a sample of a tumor sample. The source is a human donor with breast cancer.

The nucleotide sequence is given as TGTGCTCTTTGGGAAACCGTAGGTAAACATGATAAACTCATCTTT. This translates into CALWETVGKHDKLIF. The V and J segments used are TRAV38-2/DV8 and TRDJ1, with no confident D gene call. Taken from the germline V gene, the CDR1 and CDR2 loops are TSESDYY and QEAYKQQN. The CDR3 covers 15 residues, taking in both the cysteine and the phenylalanine. The entry retains the CDR3 DNA only, 45 bases that are in frame from base 1. V lost 10 bases and J lost 5 bases; the stretch between them is 24 bases long.